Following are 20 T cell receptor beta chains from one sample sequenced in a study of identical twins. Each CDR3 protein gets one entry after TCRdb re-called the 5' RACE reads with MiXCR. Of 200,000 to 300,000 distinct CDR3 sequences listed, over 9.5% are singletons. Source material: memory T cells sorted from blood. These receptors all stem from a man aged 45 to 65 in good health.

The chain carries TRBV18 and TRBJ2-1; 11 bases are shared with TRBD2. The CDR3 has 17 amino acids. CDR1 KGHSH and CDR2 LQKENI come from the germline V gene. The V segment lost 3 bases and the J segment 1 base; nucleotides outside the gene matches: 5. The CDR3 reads CASSPRLAGRSYNEQFF. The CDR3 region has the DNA TGTGCCAGCTCACCGCGACTAGCGGGGAGGTCCTACAATGAGCAGTTCTTC.

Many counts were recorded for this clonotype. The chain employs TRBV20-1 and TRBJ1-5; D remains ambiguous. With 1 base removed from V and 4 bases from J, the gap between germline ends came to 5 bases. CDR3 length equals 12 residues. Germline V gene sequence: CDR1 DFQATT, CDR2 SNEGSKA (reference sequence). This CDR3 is CSARGGNQPQHF. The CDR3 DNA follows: TGCAGTGCTAGAGGGGGAAATCAGCCCCAGCATTTT.

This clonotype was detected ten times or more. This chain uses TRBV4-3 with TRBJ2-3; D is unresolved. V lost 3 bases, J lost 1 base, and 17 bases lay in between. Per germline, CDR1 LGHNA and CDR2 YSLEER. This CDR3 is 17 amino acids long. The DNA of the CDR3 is TGCGCCAGCAGCCAGCAACTCGGAGTCTCGGGCACAGATACGCAGTATTTT. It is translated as CASSQQLGVSGTDTQYF.

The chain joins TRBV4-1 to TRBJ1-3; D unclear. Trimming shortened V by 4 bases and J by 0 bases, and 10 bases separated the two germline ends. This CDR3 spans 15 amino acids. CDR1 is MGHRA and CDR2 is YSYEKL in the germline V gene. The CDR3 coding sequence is TGCGCCAGCAGCCCAAGAGTTTCCTCTGGAAACACCATATATTTT. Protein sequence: CASSPRVSSGNTIYF.

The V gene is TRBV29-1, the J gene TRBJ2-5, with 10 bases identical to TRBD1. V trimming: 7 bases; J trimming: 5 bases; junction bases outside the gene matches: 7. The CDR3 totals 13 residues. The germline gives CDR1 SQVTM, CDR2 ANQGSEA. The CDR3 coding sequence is TGCAGCGGGACAGGGGGATATGGCGAGACCCAGTACTTC. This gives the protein CSGTGGYGETQYF.

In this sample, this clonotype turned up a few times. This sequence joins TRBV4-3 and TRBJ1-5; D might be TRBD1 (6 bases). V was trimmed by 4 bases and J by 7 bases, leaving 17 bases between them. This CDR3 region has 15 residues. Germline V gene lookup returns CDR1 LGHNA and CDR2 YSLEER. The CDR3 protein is CASSPQWGAEQPQHF. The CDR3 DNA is TGCGCCAGCAGCCCCCAATGGGGGGCTGAGCAGCCCCAGCATTTT.

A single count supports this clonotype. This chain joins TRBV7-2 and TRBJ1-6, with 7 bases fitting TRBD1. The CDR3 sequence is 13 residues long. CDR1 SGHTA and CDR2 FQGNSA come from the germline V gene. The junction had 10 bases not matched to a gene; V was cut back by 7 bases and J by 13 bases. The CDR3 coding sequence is TGTGCCAGCACCAGTCAGGGGGGTTCCCCCCTCCACTTT. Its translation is CASTSQGGSPLHF.

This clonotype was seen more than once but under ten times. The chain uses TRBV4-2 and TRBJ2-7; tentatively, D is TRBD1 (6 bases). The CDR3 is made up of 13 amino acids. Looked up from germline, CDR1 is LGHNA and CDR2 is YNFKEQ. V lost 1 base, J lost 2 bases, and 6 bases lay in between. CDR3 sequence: CASSQGQAYEQYF. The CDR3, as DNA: TGTGCCAGCAGCCAAGGACAGGCCTACGAGCAGTACTTC.

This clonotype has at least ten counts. CDR3 sequence (DNA): TGCGCCAGCAGCTTGGGCGGGGGGGACTACAATGAGCAGTTCTTC. Encoded protein: CASSLGGGDYNEQFF. V usage is TRBV5-1 and J usage is TRBJ2-1; 9 positions agree with TRBD2. Germline CDR1 reads SGHRS; CDR2 reads YFSETQ. V was pared by 0 bases and J by 3 bases, with 1 base of the junction left unmatched. This CDR3 has 15 amino acids.

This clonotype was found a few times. Written as DNA, the CDR3 is TGTGCCAGCAGTGAAGGTGGAAACACCATATATTTT. Amino acids: CASSEGGNTIYF. The genes are TRBV6-1 and TRBJ1-3; D not certain. Trimming pared 1 base from V and 3 bases from J, leaving 1 base between. The CDR3 sequence is 12 residues long. Germline V gene lookup returns CDR1 MNHNS and CDR2 SASEGT.

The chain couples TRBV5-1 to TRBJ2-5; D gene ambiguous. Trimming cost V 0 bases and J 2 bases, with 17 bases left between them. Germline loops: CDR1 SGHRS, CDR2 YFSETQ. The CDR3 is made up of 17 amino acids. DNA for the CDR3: TGCGCCAGCAGCTTGGGCGTAACCGGCAGAGATCAAGAGACCCAGTACTTC. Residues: CASSLGVTGRDQETQYF.

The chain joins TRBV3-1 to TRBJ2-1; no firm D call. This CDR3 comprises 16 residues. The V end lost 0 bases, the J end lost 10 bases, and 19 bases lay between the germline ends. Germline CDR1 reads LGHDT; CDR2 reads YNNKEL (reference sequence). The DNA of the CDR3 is TGTGCCAGCAGCCAAGATCTCAGTTTGGTGATGTACGAGCAGTTCTTC. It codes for CASSQDLSLVMYEQFF.

CDR3 residues: CASSLSVSYEQYF. CDR3 coding DNA: TGTGCCAGCAGTTTATCTGTATCCTACGAGCAGTACTTC. V is TRBV27 and J is TRBJ2-7; unclear D gene. Trimming removed 0 bases at V and 1 base at J, with 4 bases between. Germline V gene data show CDR1 as MNHEY and CDR2 as SMNVEV (reference sequence). This CDR3 has 13 amino acids.

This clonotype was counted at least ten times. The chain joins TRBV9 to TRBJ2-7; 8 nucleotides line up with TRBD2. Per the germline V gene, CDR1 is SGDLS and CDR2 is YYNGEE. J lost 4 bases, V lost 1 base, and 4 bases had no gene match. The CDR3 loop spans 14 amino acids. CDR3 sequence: CASSVTREGYEQYF. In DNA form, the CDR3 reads TGTGCCAGCAGCGTAACACGGGAGGGATACGAGCAGTACTTC.

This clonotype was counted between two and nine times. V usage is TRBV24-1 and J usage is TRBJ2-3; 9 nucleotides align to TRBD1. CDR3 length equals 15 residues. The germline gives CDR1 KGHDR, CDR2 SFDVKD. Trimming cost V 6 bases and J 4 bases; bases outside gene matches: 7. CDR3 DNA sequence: TGTGCCACCAGTACAGGGGGCATAAACGCAGATACGCAGTATTTT. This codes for CATSTGGINADTQYF.

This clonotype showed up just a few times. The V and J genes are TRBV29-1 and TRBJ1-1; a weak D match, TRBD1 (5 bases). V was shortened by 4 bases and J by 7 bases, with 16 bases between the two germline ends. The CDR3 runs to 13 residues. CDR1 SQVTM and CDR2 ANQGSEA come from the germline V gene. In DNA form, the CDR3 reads TGCAGCGTTGTGGGGCAGGCCGGTGGTGAAGCTTTCTTT. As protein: CSVVGQAGGEAFF. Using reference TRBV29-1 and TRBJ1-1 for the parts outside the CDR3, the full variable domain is SAVISQKPSRDICQRGTSLTIQCQVDSQVTMMFWYRQQPGQSLTLIATANQGSEATYESGFVIDKFPISRPNLTFSTLTVSNMSPEDSSIYLCSVVGQAGGEAFFGQGTRLTVV.

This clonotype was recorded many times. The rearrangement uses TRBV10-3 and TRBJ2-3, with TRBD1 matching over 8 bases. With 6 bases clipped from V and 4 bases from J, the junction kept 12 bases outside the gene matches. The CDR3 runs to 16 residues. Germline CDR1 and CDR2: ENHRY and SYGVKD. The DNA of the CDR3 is TGTGCCATCAGCCAATTTTCAGGGGGCGGCGCAGATACGCAGTATTTT. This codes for CAISQFSGGGADTQYF.

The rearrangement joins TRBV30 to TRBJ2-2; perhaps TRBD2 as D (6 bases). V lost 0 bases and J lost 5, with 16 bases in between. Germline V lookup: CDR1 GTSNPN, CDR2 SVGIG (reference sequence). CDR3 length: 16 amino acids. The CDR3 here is CAWSVRVVEGTGELFF. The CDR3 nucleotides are TGTGCCTGGAGTGTACGTGTTGTGGAGGGGACCGGGGAGCTGTTTTTT.

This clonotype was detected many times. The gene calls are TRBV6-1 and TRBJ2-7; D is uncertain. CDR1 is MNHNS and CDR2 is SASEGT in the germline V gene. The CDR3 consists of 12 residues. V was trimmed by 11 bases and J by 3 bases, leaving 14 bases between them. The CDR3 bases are TGTGCCGGGTCTACCTTTGGCTACGAGCAGTACTTC. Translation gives CAGSTFGYEQYF.

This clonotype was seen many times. In DNA, the CDR3 is TGTGCCAGCAGCCCCGGCTATGGACTTGGATCCTACGAGCAGTACTTC. This gives the protein CASSPGYGLGSYEQYF. The chain has TRBV3-1 and TRBJ2-7, with D possibly being TRBD2 (5 bases). The germline V gene encodes CDR1 LGHDT and CDR2 YNNKEL (reference sequence). V was cut by 4 bases and J by 1 base, with 17 bases left in between. The CDR3 is 16 residues long.